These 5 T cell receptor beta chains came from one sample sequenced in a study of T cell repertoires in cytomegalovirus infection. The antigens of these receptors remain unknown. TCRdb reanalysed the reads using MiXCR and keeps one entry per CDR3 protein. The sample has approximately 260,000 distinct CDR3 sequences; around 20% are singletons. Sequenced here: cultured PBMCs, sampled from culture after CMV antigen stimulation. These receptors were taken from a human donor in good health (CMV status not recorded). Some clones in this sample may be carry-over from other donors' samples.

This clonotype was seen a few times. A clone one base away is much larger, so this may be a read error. The CDR3 DNA follows: TGTGCCAGCAGTTATGTTCCGATGAACACTGAAGCTTTCTTT. It encodes CASSYVPMNTEAFF. The chain combines TRBV6-2 or TRBV6-3 with TRBJ1-1; D is unresolved. Germline-derived CDR1 and CDR2 are MNHEY and SVGEGT. The CDR3 loop spans 14 amino acids. Trimming took 3 bases from V and 0 from J, leaving 8 bases between them.

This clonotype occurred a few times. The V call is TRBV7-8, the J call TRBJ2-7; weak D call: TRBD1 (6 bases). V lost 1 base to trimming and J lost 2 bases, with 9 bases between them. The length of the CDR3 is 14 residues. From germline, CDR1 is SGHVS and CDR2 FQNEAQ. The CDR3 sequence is CASSLVTGTYEQYV. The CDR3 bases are TGTGCCAGCAGCTTAGTAACAGGGACCTACGAGCAGTACGTC.

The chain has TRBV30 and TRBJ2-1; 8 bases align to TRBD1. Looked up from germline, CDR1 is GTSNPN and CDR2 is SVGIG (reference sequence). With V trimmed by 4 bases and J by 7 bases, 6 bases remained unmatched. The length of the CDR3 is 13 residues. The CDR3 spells CAWTRTGRNEQFF. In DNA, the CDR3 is TGTGCCTGGACCCGGACAGGGAGGAATGAGCAGTTCTTC.

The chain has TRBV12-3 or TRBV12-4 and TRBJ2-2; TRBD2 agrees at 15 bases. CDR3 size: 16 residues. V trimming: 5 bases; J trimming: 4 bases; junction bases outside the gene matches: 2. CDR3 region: CASSPGLAGGTGELFF. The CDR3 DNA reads TGTGCCAGCAGTCCGGGACTAGCGGGGGGCACCGGGGAGCTGTTTTTT.

The CDR3, as DNA: TGTGCCAGCAGTTATGGCAAATCTGGGGCCAACGTCCTGACTTTC. Translation: CASSYGKSGANVLTF. The gene calls are TRBV6-2 or TRBV6-3 and TRBJ2-6, with D unclear. Germline loops: CDR1 MNHEY, CDR2 SVGEGT. This CDR3 region has 15 residues. Trimming removed 3 bases from V and 1 base from J, with 7 bases in between.